A selection of T cell receptor beta chains follows, all from one sample in a study of human T cells and chemical hapten exposure. TCRdb analysed the RACE reads with MiXCR anew, one entry per CDR3 protein. The sample has 85,000 to 120,000 distinct CDR3 sequences; more than 10% are singletons. The sample in question was whole blood, obtained in connection with sensitization to the hapten diphenylcyclopropenone (DPC). All receptors derive from a woman in her forties or fifties with alopecia areata. Some clones in this sample may be carry-over from other donors' samples. CDR3s include the opening cysteine and the closing phenylalanine or tryptophan. Each record gives: V gene, J gene, D gene, clone size, CDR3 protein, CDR3 DNA. A D gene is named only where the DNA matches it firmly. Clone size is not always given. Where it is, it says once, few, many or a class for expanded clones.

TRBV7-6	TRBJ2-2	NA	many	CASSLEALNTGELFF	TGTGCCAGCAGCTTGGAAGCGCTGAACACCGGGGAGCTGTTTTTT
TRBV2	TRBJ2-1	TRBD1	few	CASSWTGDFNEQFF	TGTGCCAGCAGCTGGACAGGGGATTTTAATGAGCAGTTCTTC
TRBV11-3	TRBJ2-7	NA	NA	CASSFGVTYEQYF	TGTGCCAGCAGCTTTGGGGTGACCTACGAGCAGTACTTC
TRBV28	TRBJ2-7	NA	few	CASSPRQSYEQYF	TGTGCCAGCAGTCCCCGACAGTCCTACGAGCAGTACTTC
TRBV7-6	TRBJ1-5	NA	NA	CASSSSEWQPQHF	TGTGCCAGCAGCTCCTCTGAGTGGCAGCCCCAGCATTTT
TRBV6-5	TRBJ2-5	TRBD1	few	CASSYLTGKETQYF	TGTGCCAGCAGTTACCTGACAGGGAAAGAGACCCAGTACTTC
TRBV11-2	TRBJ1-1	NA	few	CASSARTDTEAFF	TGTGCCAGCAGCGCGAGGACGGATACTGAAGCTTTCTTT
TRBV28	TRBJ2-1	NA	few	CASKTGRGEQFF	TGTGCCAGCAAAACCGGGAGAGGTGAGCAGTTCTTC
TRBV6-2/TRBV6-3	TRBJ2-2	TRBD1	few	CASSYSPQGKRGELFF	TGTGCCAGCAGTTACTCGCCACAGGGGAAGCGCGGGGAGCTGTTTTTT
TRBV29-1	TRBJ2-6	NA	NA	CSVIEGTGANVLTF	TGCAGCGTTATCGAGGGAACTGGGGCCAACGTCCTGACTTTC
TRBV18	TRBJ1-5	NA	many	CASSPGGGVAQPQHF	TGTGCCAGCTCGCCCGGGGGAGGGGTTGCGCAGCCCCAGCATTTT
TRBV12-3/TRBV12-4	TRBJ2-7	NA	many	CASSPPGQNYEQYF	TGTGCCAGCAGTCCCCCGGGACAAAACTACGAGCAGTACTTC
TRBV11-2	TRBJ2-1	NA	NA	CASRSPRGRGDEQFF	TGTGCCAGCAGATCACCCCGGGGGCGTGGAGATGAGCAGTTCTTC
TRBV28	TRBJ1-1	TRBD1	NA	CAGAPTQGRSVAFF	TGTGCCGGCGCACCAACACAGGGGAGATCAGTCGCTTTCTTT
TRBV6-5	TRBJ2-7	TRBD1	few	CASTYGQGARSYEQYF	TGTGCCAGCACCTATGGACAGGGGGCAAGGTCCTACGAGCAGTACTTC
TRBV6-2/TRBV6-3	TRBJ1-5	NA	NA	CASSYAGPRPSTLNSNQPQHF	TGTGCCAGCAGTTACGCCGGGCCTCGCCCAAGTACCCTAAATAGCAATCAGCCCCAGCATTTT
TRBV4-3	TRBJ2-1	NA	NA	CASSQDPRVSSHEQFF	TGCGCCAGCAGCCAAGATCCGAGGGTTTCGAGCCATGAGCAGTTCTTC
TRBV28	TRBJ2-3	TRBD2	NA	CATRWGLAGTDTQYF	TGTGCCACCAGGTGGGGACTAGCGGGAACAGATACGCAGTATTTT
TRBV11-2	TRBJ1-1	NA	few	CASARGLNTEAFF	TGTGCCAGCGCAAGGGGCCTGAACACTGAAGCTTTCTTT
TRBV7-9	TRBJ2-5	TRBD2	NA	CASSFGTSETQYF	TGTGCCAGCAGCTTCGGGACTAGTGAGACCCAGTACTTC
TRBV2	TRBJ1-5	NA	many	CASSNLQGHSNQPQHF	TGTGCCAGCAGTAATCTACAGGGACATAGCAATCAGCCCCAGCATTTT
TRBV28	TRBJ1-1	NA	NA	CASSIRGGPTEAFF	TGTGCCAGCAGCATCCGGGGGGGACCCACTGAAGCTTTCTTT
TRBV5-1	TRBJ1-1	NA	many	CASSPQTNTEAFF	TGCGCCAGCAGCCCCCAGACGAACACTGAAGCTTTCTTT
TRBV2	TRBJ2-7	NA	many	CASSPVVQGTSYEQYF	TGTGCCAGCAGCCCAGTTGTACAGGGTACATCCTACGAGCAGTACTTC
TRBV3-1	TRBJ2-5	NA	few	CASSQEIRRGQYF	TGTGCCAGCAGCCAAGAAATCCGAAGGGGCCAGTACTTC
TRBV7-9	TRBJ1-1	NA	few	CASSWGAAKGVTEAFF	TGTGCCAGCAGCTGGGGGGCTGCGAAGGGAGTGACTGAAGCTTTCTTT
TRBV12-2	TRBJ1-1	NA	once	CASRLGVCVISRPTTEAFF	TGTGCAAGTCGCTTAGGCGTGTGCGTTATCAGCAGACCTACCACTGAAGCTTTCTTT
TRBV5-1	TRBJ2-7	NA	many	CASREAGPNSYEQYF	TGCGCCAGCAGGGAGGCGGGACCCAATTCCTACGAGCAGTACTTC
TRBV5-1	TRBJ1-1	NA	few	CASSLEGIAFF	TGCGCCAGCAGCTTGGAAGGGATTGCTTTCTTT
TRBV7-6	TRBJ1-1	NA	many	CASSLFDGTEAFF	TGTGCCAGCAGCTTATTCGATGGCACTGAAGCTTTCTTT
TRBV6-2/TRBV6-3	TRBJ1-5	NA	many	CASRTRALNQPQHF	TGTGCCAGCAGAACACGGGCCCTCAATCAGCCCCAGCATTTT
TRBV5-1	TRBJ1-1	NA	few	CASSLALGAGVNTEAFF	TGCGCCAGCAGCTTGGCCCTAGGGGCAGGGGTGAACACTGAAGCTTTCTTT
TRBV6-5	TRBJ1-1	NA	NA	CASVTNTEAFF	TGTGCCAGCGTCACGAACACTGAAGCTTTCTTT
TRBV27	TRBJ2-3	NA	NA	CATGTSALTQYF	TGTGCCACCGGGACTTCAGCCCTTACGCAGTATTTT
TRBV2	TRBJ2-2	NA	few	CASTGANTGELFF	TGTGCCAGCACCGGGGCGAACACCGGGGAGCTGTTTTTT
TRBV5-1	TRBJ2-7	TRBD2	NA	CASSPRGASGRYEQYF	TGCGCCAGCAGCCCGAGGGGGGCTAGCGGGAGATACGAGCAGTACTTC
TRBV19	TRBJ2-2	NA	many	CASSTLVTGELFF	TGTGCCAGTAGCACGCTAGTGACCGGGGAGCTGTTTTTT
TRBV20-1	TRBJ2-3	TRBD2	few	CSATDILAGITQYF	TGCAGTGCTACAGACATACTAGCGGGGATTACGCAGTATTTT
TRBV18	TRBJ2-2	NA	many	CASSPRMNTGELFF	TGTGCCAGCTCACCTCGGATGAACACCGGGGAGCTGTTTTTT
TRBV2	TRBJ2-3	TRBD1	NA	CASGRDRGQDTQYF	TGTGCCAGCGGCCGGGACAGGGGTCAAGATACGCAGTATTTT
TRBV7-2	TRBJ1-1	NA	once	CASSLVSRTEAFF	TGTGCCAGCAGCTTAGTATCGAGAACTGAAGCTTTCTTT
TRBV3-1	TRBJ2-3	NA	NA	CASSQDALVGTDTQYF	TGTGCCAGCAGCCAAGATGCCCTAGTAGGGACAGATACGCAGTATTTT
TRBV29-1	TRBJ2-4	NA	few	CSVVGVRGLAKNIQYF	TGCAGCGTTGTCGGGGTTCGGGGATTAGCCAAAAACATTCAGTACTTC
TRBV3-1	TRBJ1-5	NA	few	CASSQYSNQPQHF	TGTGCCAGCAGCCAATATAGCAATCAGCCCCAGCATTTT
TRBV4-1	TRBJ2-1	NA	few	CASSQERQASSYNEQFF	TGCGCCAGCAGCCAAGAACGACAGGCGAGCTCCTACAATGAGCAGTTCTTC
TRBV27	TRBJ2-1	NA	many	CASMRQSSYNEQFF	TGTGCCAGCATGCGACAGAGCTCCTACAATGAGCAGTTCTTC
TRBV6-6	TRBJ2-7	NA	NA	CASSSGQRGYEQYF	TGTGCCAGCAGTTCCGGACAGCGAGGGTACGAGCAGTACTTC
TRBV28	TRBJ2-7	TRBD2	NA	CASSRTSGPYEQYF	TGTGCCAGCAGTCGGACTAGCGGGCCCTACGAGCAGTACTTC
TRBV28	TRBJ2-7	NA	many	CASSLYLASANSEQYF	TGTGCCAGCAGTTTATATCTCGCTAGCGCAAACTCCGAGCAGTACTTC
TRBV2	TRBJ2-5	NA	few	CASSRSGGVTETQYF	TGTGCCAGCAGTCGCTCCGGGGGAGTGACAGAGACCCAGTACTTC